Listed below are T cell receptor beta chains from one sample, sequenced in a study of identical twins. One entry per CDR3 protein results from TCRdb running MiXCR on the 5' RACE reads. This sample has roughly 1,500,000 distinct CDR3 sequences; less than 40% occur once, and the top ten carry 0.25% to 0.3%. Sequencing was done on a sample of cord blood. These receptors all come from a newborn girl in good health. The CDR3 runs from the conserved cysteine through the conserved F or W. A D gene is named only where the DNA matches it firmly. The size of a clone is reported for some rows only, either as once, few or many, or as a class for expanded clones.

D gene | J gene | clone size | V gene | CDR3 DNA | CDR3 protein
TRBD2 | TRBJ2-3 | . | TRBV7-2 | TGTACCAGCAGCTTAGCGAATATGGGACTAGCGCGGCCCACAGATACGCAGTATTTT | CTSSLANMGLARPTDTQYF
. | TRBJ2-7 | . | TRBV18 | TGTGCCAGCTCACCGGGGGAAGGGCTCTCCTACGAGCAGTACTTC | CASSPGEGLSYEQYF
TRBD2 | TRBJ2-1 | few | TRBV5-1 | TGCGCCAGCAAACGACTAGCGGGATCATCTTACAATGAGCAGTTCTTC | CASKRLAGSSYNEQFF
. | TRBJ2-1 | few | TRBV11-2 | TGTGCCAGCAGCCCGCCGCAATATGGTGAGCAGTTCTTC | CASSPPQYGEQFF
. | TRBJ2-3 | . | TRBV3-1 | TGTGCCAGCAGCCAAGGGGACTCCCGCACAGATATGCAGTATTTT | CASSQGDSRTDMQYF
TRBD2 | TRBJ2-7 | few | TRBV27 | TGTGCCAGCAGCCTACTGGGCGGGAGAACACATTCGCCCGACGAGCAGTACTTC | CASSLLGGRTHSPDEQYF
. | TRBJ1-4 | . | TRBV4-1 | TGCGCCAGCAGCCCCCTTATGACTATTTCGGAAAAACTGTTTTTT | CASSPLMTISEKLFF
. | TRBJ1-1 | . | TRBV20-1 | TGCAGTGCTTTAGACAGCCTTAACACTGAAGCTTTCTTT | CSALDSLNTEAFF
. | TRBJ1-2 | few | TRBV5-1 | TGCGCCAGCAGCGCGGAGGTTCGGAACTATGGCTACACCTTC | CASSAEVRNYGYTF
. | TRBJ1-5 | few | TRBV20-1 | TGCAGTGCTAGAAGCAGGGCGAATCAGCCCCAGCATTTT | CSARSRANQPQHF
TRBD2 | TRBJ2-1 | . | TRBV7-2 | TGTGCCAGCAGCTCCCCCCGGACTAGCGGGGGGACCTACAATGAGCAGTTCTTC | CASSSPRTSGGTYNEQFF
. | TRBJ2-7 | . | TRBV20-1 | TGCAGTGCTAGGTCGACCGTAAGCTCCTACGAGCAGTACTTC | CSARSTVSSYEQYF
. | TRBJ2-5 | . | TRBV28 | TGTGCCAGCAGTTTGGCCAGGGTATCCGAGACCCAGTACTTC | CASSLARVSETQYF
. | TRBJ2-5 | . | TRBV10-3 | TGTGCCATCAGTTTGACTAGTACAGAGACCCAGTACTTC | CAISLTSTETQYF
. | TRBJ2-5 | many | TRBV7-8 | TGTGCCAGCAGCTTCATACAAGAGACCCAGTACTTC | CASSFIQETQYF
. | TRBJ2-5 | . | TRBV7-9 | TGTGCCAGCAGCTTAAAGAGAGCGAAAAGCCCTTTCGAAGAGACCCAGTACTTC | CASSLKRAKSPFEETQYF
TRBD2 | TRBJ2-7 | . | TRBV28 | TGTGCCAGCAGTTTATGGCGCGGGAGGGCCATCTATGAGCAGTACTTC | CASSLWRGRAIYEQYF
TRBD1 | TRBJ2-1 | . | TRBV2 | TGTGCCAGCAGTAAGGGACAGGCACGCTATGAGCAGTTCTTC | CASSKGQARYEQFF
TRBD2 | TRBJ2-2 | . | TRBV20-1 | TGCAGTGCGGGACTAGCGGGAAGTGGAACCGGGGAGCTGTTTTTT | CSAGLAGSGTGELFF
. | TRBJ1-2 | many | TRBV18 | TGTGCCAGCTCACCCCGTACGACTAACTATGGCTACACCTTC | CASSPRTTNYGYTF
TRBD2 | TRBJ2-3 | . | TRBV5-1 | TGCGCCAGCAGCCCGGCTAGCGGGGGTCTCCGATATACGCAGTATTTT | CASSPASGGLRYTQYF
. | TRBJ2-3 | . | TRBV20-1 | TGCAGTGCTAGACCCCCTACTCTTACCACAGATACGCAGTATTTT | CSARPPTLTTDTQYF